Listed below are T cell receptor beta chains from one sample, sequenced in a study of T cell repertoires in cytomegalovirus infection. Antigens for these TCRs are unknown. TCRdb independently ran MiXCR on the reads; one entry per CDR3 protein. The table lists 300,000 to 400,000 distinct CDR3 sequences, roughly 28% of them singletons, with 20% in the top ten. The sample consisted of cultured PBMCs, taken from culture after CMV antigen stimulation. All receptors derive from a human donor in good health (CMV status not recorded). Some clones in this sample may be carry-over from other donors' samples. CDR3s include the opening cysteine and the closing phenylalanine or tryptophan. The D gene is left open where the match is weak. Clone size, where shown, is once, few, many, or a class for clones that have expanded.

j_call v_call clone_size d_call cdr3_nt cdr3_aa
TRBJ2-1 TRBV7-2 NA TRBD2 TGTGCCAGCAGCTTTCGAGCGGGGACGGGTGAGCAGTTCTTC CASSFRAGTGEQFF
TRBJ2-4 TRBV5-1 NA TRBD1 TGCGCCAGCAGCTTGAGGGGGGGACAGGGGAAAGGAAACATTCAGTACTTC CASSLRGGQGKGNIQYF
TRBJ2-6 TRBV9 few TRBD1 TGTGCCAGCAGCGCCGACAGGGCTGGGGCCAACGTCCTGACTTTC CASSADRAGANVLTF
TRBJ1-2 TRBV19 NA NA TGTGCCAGTAGTGGCAGCCTTAACTATGGCTACACCTTC CASSGSLNYGYTF
TRBJ2-2 TRBV11-2 NA NA TGTGCCAGCAGCTTAGATGACTTGGGGGGAACGAACACCGGGGAGCTGTTTTTT CASSLDDLGGTNTGELFF
TRBJ2-3 TRBV14 NA NA TGTGCCAGCAGCCAAGATTTACGAAGCACAGATACGCAGTATTTT CASSQDLRSTDTQYF
TRBJ1-2 TRBV10-3 once NA TGTGCCATCAGTGAACCGGACAGTTATGGCTACACCTTC CAISEPDSYGYTF
TRBJ2-1 TRBV7-3 NA TRBD2 TGTGCCAGCAGTCGAACCGGGACTAGCGGGGACCCCTCCTACAATGAGCAGTTCTTC CASSRTGTSGDPSYNEQFF
TRBJ2-3 TRBV10-3 NA TRBD2 TGTGCCATCAGTGAAACTAGCGGGGGTCCTAGCACAGATACGCAGTATTTT CAISETSGGPSTDTQYF
TRBJ1-1 TRBV18 few NA TGTGCCAGCTCACCACCGGAGGGGAGGGACACTGAAGCTTTCTTT CASSPPEGRDTEAFF
TRBJ1-1 TRBV7-8 NA NA TGTGCCAGCAGCTCCCCCGAGCATGGGGACACTGAAGCTTTCTTT CASSSPEHGDTEAFF
TRBJ2-6 TRBV6-1 NA TRBD1 TGTGCCAGCAGTCCCCGGGACAGGGAAATTCTGGGTGGGGCCAACGTCCTGACTTTC CASSPRDREILGGANVLTF